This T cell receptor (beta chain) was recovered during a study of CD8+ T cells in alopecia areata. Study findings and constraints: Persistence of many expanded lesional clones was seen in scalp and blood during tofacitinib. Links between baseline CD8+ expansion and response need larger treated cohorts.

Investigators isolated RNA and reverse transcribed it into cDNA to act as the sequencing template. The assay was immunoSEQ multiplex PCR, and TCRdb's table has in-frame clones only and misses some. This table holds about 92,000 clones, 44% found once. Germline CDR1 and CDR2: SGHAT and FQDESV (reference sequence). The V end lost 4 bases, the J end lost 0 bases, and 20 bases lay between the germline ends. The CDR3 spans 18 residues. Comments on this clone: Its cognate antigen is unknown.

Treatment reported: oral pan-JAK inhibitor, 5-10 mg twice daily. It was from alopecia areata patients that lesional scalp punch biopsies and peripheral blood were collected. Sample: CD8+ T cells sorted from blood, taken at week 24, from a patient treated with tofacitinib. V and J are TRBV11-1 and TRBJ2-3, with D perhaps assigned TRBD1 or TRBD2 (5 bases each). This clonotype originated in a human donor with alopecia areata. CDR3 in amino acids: CASSSPRGADSSTDTQYF. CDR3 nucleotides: TGTGCCAGCAGCTCTCCAAGAGGGGCGGATAGTAGCACAGATACGCAGTATTTT.